Listed below are T cell receptor beta chains from one sample, sequenced in a study of T cell changes during pregnancy in multiple sclerosis. Profiling relied on immunoSEQ multiplex PCR, and the TCRdb table lists in-frame clones only, not all of them. The repertoire consists of 70,000 to 95,000 clones, with about 94% occurring once and the leading ten covering around 2.3%. Here the sequenced sample was peripheral blood, taken in the third trimester of pregnancy. The receptors here all came from a female donor with multiple sclerosis, enrolled in a pregnancy study. The CDR3 runs from the conserved cysteine through the conserved F or W. The D gene is left open where the match is weak. Some rows mark clone size as missing; the rest say once, few, many or name a class of expanded clone.

J gene	D gene	CDR3 length	V gene	clone size	CDR3 DNA	CDR3 protein
TRBJ1-2	TRBD1	18	TRBV10-3	.	TGTGCCATCAGTGACCCAGCGGCGGGGACAGGGGGTGGCTATGGCTACACCTTC	CAISDPAAGTGGGYGYTF
TRBJ2-7	TRBD1	13	TRBV10-2	.	TGCGCCAGCGTAACAGGGGGCTCCTACGAGCAGTACTTC	CASVTGGSYEQYF
TRBJ2-7	.	14	TRBV2	.	TGTGCCAGCAAGGAGACTTTGGTTTACGACGAGCAGTACTTC	CASKETLVYDEQYF
TRBJ2-5	TRBD2	19	TRBV7-2	.	TGTGCCAGCAGCTTATATTCAATAGCGGGTTGGGTAGGTTCGGAGACCCAGTACTTC	CASSLYSIAGWVGSETQYF
TRBJ2-1	.	16	TRBV5-1	.	TGCGCCAGCAGCTTGACAGGGAGAGGGACCTACAATGAGCAGTTCTTC	CASSLTGRGTYNEQFF
TRBJ2-7	.	14	TRBV30	.	TGTGCCTGGGGAAAGCGGCCCTCCTACTACGAGCAGTACTTC	CAWGKRPSYYEQYF
TRBJ2-1	.	14	TRBV4-3	.	TGCGCCAGCAGCCAAGCTCCAGGGTTGAATGAGCAGTTCTTC	CASSQAPGLNEQFF
TRBJ2-2	.	13	TRBV5-4	.	TGTGCCAGCAGCTTGGTTTTCGCCGGGGAGCTGTTTTTT	CASSLVFAGELFF
TRBJ1-1	.	13	TRBV9	.	TGTGCCAGCAGCGTAGGCGGAAGCACTGAAGCTTTCTTT	CASSVGGSTEAFF
TRBJ2-1	.	12	TRBV2	.	TGTGCCAGCAGCGAGGTGTGGTCTGAGCAGTTCTTC	CASSEVWSEQFF
TRBJ2-5	.	14	TRBV10-3	.	TGTGCCATCAGTGCTTGGACTTCCAAGGAGACCCAGTACTTC	CAISAWTSKETQYF
TRBJ2-7	.	15	TRBV19	.	TGTGCCAGTAGTATGGCCCCGGGGAACCTCTACGAGCAGTACTTC	CASSMAPGNLYEQYF
TRBJ2-3	TRBD1	19	TRBV7-2	.	TGTGCCAGCAGCTTAAGGGCACGATCGACAGGGGGCTACACAGATACGCAGTATTTT	CASSLRARSTGGYTDTQYF
TRBJ2-3	TRBD2	15	TRBV6-5	.	TGTGCCAGCAGACAACTAGCGGGGGCACCTTCTACGCAGTATTTT	CASRQLAGAPSTQYF
TRBJ2-2	TRBD2	16	TRBV5-1	.	TGCGCCAGCCGCCGGGGGGGGATCCCATCCACCGGGGAGCTGTTTTTT	CASRRGGIPSTGELFF
TRBJ2-1	.	15	TRBV13	.	TGTGCCAGCAGCTTCGGAGGGGGCGCGAACAATGAGCAGTTCTTC	CASSFGGGANNEQFF
TRBJ1-4	.	15	TRBV7-2	.	TGTGCCAGCAGCACCGCCCGGGCAACTAATGAAAAACTGTTTTTT	CASSTARATNEKLFF
TRBJ2-1	TRBD1	14	TRBV27	once	TGTGCCAGCTCCGGGACAGCCTACTACAATGAGCAGTTCTTC	CASSGTAYYNEQFF
TRBJ2-2	.	18	TRBV28	.	TGTGCCAGCACCCCCGCGGCCACAGGGCTACCGAACACCGGGGAGCTGTTTTTT	CASTPAATGLPNTGELFF
TRBJ2-1	TRBD2	12	TRBV7-2	.	TGTGCCAGCAGTCGACTAGCCTTTGAGCAGTTCTTC	CASSRLAFEQFF
TRBJ2-7	TRBD2	14	TRBV9	.	TGTGCCAGCACTAGGGCCCTGGCGGGGGGAGAGCAGTACTTC	CASTRALAGGEQYF
TRBJ2-7	.	12	TRBV6-1	.	TGTGCCAGCATGGGGCCCAGGGACGAGCAGTACTTC	CASMGPRDEQYF
TRBJ1-5	.	13	TRBV6-4	.	TGTGCCATCACGCCGAGGACAGCTCGGCCCCAGCATTTT	CAITPRTARPQHF
TRBJ2-3	TRBD1	16	TRBV15	.	TGTGCCACCAGCAGATCAGGACAGGGGATCACAGATACGCAGTATTTT	CATSRSGQGITDTQYF
TRBJ2-3	.	15	TRBV4-1	.	TGCGCCAGCAGCTCCGAGAGGACTAACACAGATACGCAGTATTTT	CASSSERTNTDTQYF
TRBJ2-1	.	14	TRBV27	.	TGTGCCAGCAGTTTAATCGGCTCCTACAATGAGCAGTTCTTC	CASSLIGSYNEQFF
TRBJ2-7	.	15	TRBV12-1	.	TGTGCCAGCAGCTGCTATAGCGGGAGGGCCCACGAGCAGTACTTC	CASSCYSGRAHEQYF
TRBJ1-4	TRBD1	15	TRBV5-1	.	TGCGCCAGCAGCGGCGGACAGGGCCGGAATGAAAAACTGTTTTTT	CASSGGQGRNEKLFF
TRBJ2-1	TRBD2	13	TRBV28	.	TGTGCCAGCAGTTGGGAGGGGAGGTATGAGCAGTTCTTC	CASSWEGRYEQFF
TRBJ2-7	.	15	TRBV28	.	TGTGCCAGCAGTTTTGATAGGAGACTTTCCTACGAGCAGTACTTC	CASSFDRRLSYEQYF
TRBJ1-5	.	12	TRBV28	.	TGTGCCAGCAGTTTACTCGAGCAGCCCCAGCATTTT	CASSLLEQPQHF
TRBJ1-2	TRBD1	14	TRBV6-5	.	TGTGCCAGCAGTACAGGGGGCGCTAACTATGGCTACACCTTC	CASSTGGANYGYTF
TRBJ2-3	TRBD1	17	TRBV7-9	.	TGTGCCAGCAGCCCGACCCCGGGACAGGGACTGGCAGATACGCAGTATTTT	CASSPTPGQGLADTQYF
TRBJ2-3	.	18	TRBV5-6	once	TGTGCCAGCAGCTTGTTCTCCCCCCCCAGGTGGCGGGGTAATACGCAGTATTTT	CASSLFSPPRWRGNTQYF
TRBJ2-3	.	14	TRBV7-6	once	TGTGCCAGCAGCTTAGCGTCAGGACTACATACGCAGTATTTT	CASSLASGLHTQYF
TRBJ2-3	.	16	TRBV11-2	.	TGTGCCAGCAGCTTAGGCCGACTAGGGGGCACAGATACGCAGTATTTT	CASSLGRLGGTDTQYF
TRBJ1-4	TRBD1	17	TRBV2	.	TGTGCCAGCAGCCCACCGGGACAGGGAGGTACTAATGAAAAACTGTTTTTT	CASSPPGQGGTNEKLFF
TRBJ1-2	.	12	TRBV6-6	.	TGTGCCAGCAGAGGGGCTCTCTATGGCTACACCTTC	CASRGALYGYTF
TRBJ2-2	TRBD1	17	TRBV5-1	.	TGCGCCAGCAGCTTGGGGGCAGACAGGGTGTTAACCGGGGAGCTGTTTTTT	CASSLGADRVLTGELFF